Below, 11 T cell receptor beta chains from the same sample are listed, as sequenced in a study of T cells after yellow fever vaccination. TCRdb re-analysed the 5' RACE reads in MiXCR, keeping a single row per CDR3 protein. This sample carries about 360,000 distinct CDR3 sequences, over 5% of them seen once, and the ten largest clones take roughly 15%. The sample in question was PBMCs, obtained 5 days after the yellow fever booster vaccination. These receptors were obtained from a man aged 25 to 40 who received the YFV17D yellow fever vaccine.

This clonotype was observed many times. The V gene is TRBV27, the J gene TRBJ1-1, with D unclear. CDR3 length: 15 residues. Deletions cut 2 bases from V and 0 bases from J, with 10 bases between. Germline CDR1 reads MNHEY; CDR2 reads SMNVEV (reference sequence). In DNA, the CDR3 is TGTGCCAGCAGTTTAGTAGTAGGCTTGAACACTGAAGCTTTCTTT. Its translation is CASSLVVGLNTEAFF.

This clonotype has ten or more counts. The chain couples TRBV20-1 to TRBJ2-7; TRBD2 matches at 16 bases. This CDR3 has 17 amino acids. Germline lookup yields CDR1 DFQATT and CDR2 SNEGSKA (reference sequence). V gave up 2 bases and J gave up 3 bases; unmatched junction bases: 7. CDR3 in DNA: TGCAGTGCTAGACCCCCCGGGACTAGCGGGAGGGTCTACGAGCAGTACTTC. Residues: CSARPPGTSGRVYEQYF.

This clonotype was detected only a few times. The genes are TRBV12-3 or TRBV12-4 and TRBJ2-1; no clear D gene. This CDR3 is built from 12 residues. Trimming took off 3 bases at V and 8 bases at J, with 8 bases between the two ends. The CDR3 protein is CASSLVFDEQFF. The CDR3 DNA follows: TGTGCCAGCAGTTTGGTGTTTGATGAGCAGTTCTTC.

This clonotype was found a few times. V usage is TRBV29-1 and J usage is TRBJ2-7; D perhaps matches TRBD2 (8 bases). Germline V lookup: CDR1 SQVTM, CDR2 ANQGSEA. V lost 5 bases and J lost 6, with 20 bases in between. The CDR3 consists of 14 residues. The CDR3 DNA reads TGCAGCGTTCGGGGGGGCGGGACAGTAGCCGAGCAGTACTTC. As protein: CSVRGGGTVAEQYF.

In this sample, this clonotype turned up a few times. The chain links TRBV5-6 to TRBJ2-4; D is possibly TRBD1 (6 bases). Trimming cost V 4 bases and J 0 bases, with 14 bases left between them. The germline V gene encodes CDR1 SGHDT and CDR2 YYEEEE. CDR3 length: 16 amino acids. As DNA, the CDR3 is TGTGCCAGCAGCCCCCGACAGGATCTAGCCAAAAACATTCAGTACTTC. This encodes CASSPRQDLAKNIQYF. Looking up the rest from reference TRBV5-6 and TRBJ2-4 gives the full variable domain: DAGVTQSPTHLIKTRGQQVTLRCSPKSGHDTVSWYQQALGQGPQFIFQYYEEEERQRGNFPDRFSGHQFPNYSSELNVNALLLGDSALYLCASSPRQDLAKNIQYFGAGTRLSVL.

This clonotype showed up just a few times. The chain recombines TRBV5-6 with TRBJ2-1; a possible D gene is TRBD1 (5 bases). Trimming stripped 2 bases from V and 5 bases from J, with 20 bases between. The CDR3 has 17 amino acids. The germline V gene has CDR1 SGHDT and CDR2 YYEEEE. CDR3 nucleotides: TGTGCCAGCAGCTTATTATCCCAGGGAAGGGCTAACAATGAGCAGTTCTTC. Protein: CASSLLSQGRANNEQFF. The variable domain in full, completed from reference TRBV5-6 and TRBJ2-1, reads DAGVTQSPTHLIKTRGQQVTLRCSPKSGHDTVSWYQQALGQGPQFIFQYYEEEERQRGNFPDRFSGHQFPNYSSELNVNALLLGDSALYLCASSLLSQGRANNEQFFGPGTRLTVL.

This clonotype has at least ten counts. The chain joins TRBV5-1 to TRBJ2-2, with 7 nucleotides matching TRBD1. V shed 0 bases, J shed 6 bases, and the junction held 5 bases outside the gene matches. The CDR3 runs 15 residues. Germline V gene sequence: CDR1 SGHRS, CDR2 YFSETQ. Here the CDR3 DNA reads TGCGCCAGCAGCTTGGCCAGACAGGGAGCCGGGGAGCTGTTTTTT. It translates to CASSLARQGAGELFF.

This clonotype was detected only a few times. The chain carries TRBV7-2 and TRBJ2-7; D may be TRBD2 (5 bases). The CDR3 has 13 residues. The germline V gene encodes CDR1 SGHTA and CDR2 FQGNSA. The germline V and J ends were trimmed by 5 bases and 4 bases, with 12 bases remaining between them. The CDR3: CASSPRTLYEQYF. CDR3 sequence (DNA): TGTGCCAGCAGCCCGAGGACTCTATACGAGCAGTACTTC.

At least ten counts were recorded for this clonotype. The chain's CDR3 is CASSLGVGQTLFF. The CDR3 nucleotides read TGTGCCAGCAGCTTGGGTGTGGGACAGACACTGTTTTTT. This chain uses TRBV7-2 with TRBJ1-4; TRBD1 agrees at 7 bases. V was pared by 3 bases and J by 13 bases, with 8 bases of the junction left unmatched. The CDR3 loop spans 13 amino acids. Germline CDR1 reads SGHTA; CDR2 reads FQGNSA.

The chain joins TRBV24-1 to TRBJ2-2, with D hard to call. The CDR3 sequence is 13 residues long. Germline V gene lookup returns CDR1 KGHDR and CDR2 SFDVKD. V was cut by 9 bases and J by 4 bases, with 11 bases left in between. Here the CDR3 DNA reads TGTGCCACCGGCGGCTCGAGCACCGGGGAGCTGTTTTTT. This translates into CATGGSSTGELFF.

This clonotype occurred many times. The chain uses TRBV3-1 and TRBJ2-3, with 7 bases that match TRBD1. The ends lost 5 bases at V and 2 bases at J; junction bases unmatched: 10. Germline assignment: CDR1 LGHDT and CDR2 YNNKEL (reference sequence). CDR3 length: 16 residues. In DNA form, the CDR3 reads TGTGCCAGCAGCGAAACCGGGACAGCCTACACAGATACGCAGTATTTT. This gives the protein CASSETGTAYTDTQYF.